The 17 T cell receptor beta chains presented below share a single source sample, sequenced in a study of T cells in localized non-small cell lung cancer (dated by TCRdb to the early 2020s). Library preparation was by the immunoSEQ multiplex PCR assay. In its TCRdb copy, this immuneACCESS table keeps in-frame sequences only and misses some clones. Where compared with another copy, unresolved V genes explain less than half of these, and the others have no known cause. For this sample there are tens of thousands of clones; approximately 84% appear just once. 1.3% of the sample is in the top ten clones. Sequenced material: peripheral blood, taken before any cancer treatment. All receptors come from a female donor older than 55 with stage I lung adenocarcinoma.

V is TRBV11-2 and J is TRBJ1-1; D unresolved. Germline lookup yields CDR1 SGHAT and CDR2 FQNNGV. This CDR3 has 13 residues. V dropped 4 bases and J dropped 10 bases, with 16 bases sitting between them. CDR3: CASSSNPGRGAFF. CDR3 nucleotide sequence: TGTGCCAGCAGCTCCAACCCGGGTCGGGGAGCTTTCTTT.

This clone is termed medium-sized. The V call is TRBV6-1, the J call TRBJ1-5, with 7 bases matching TRBD1. Losses at the gene ends were 6 bases for V and 6 bases for J; bases not matched to a gene: 11. The CDR3 extends over 15 amino acids. CDR1 is MNHNS and CDR2 is SASEGT in the germline V gene. The CDR3 DNA reads TGTGCCAGCAGACTCGACAGGGTAGGTAGTCAGCCCCAGCATTTT. Its protein product is CASRLDRVGSQPQHF.

The chain combines TRBV5-1 with TRBJ2-7; TRBD2 matches at 7 bases. The CDR3 runs 15 residues. With 2 bases clipped from V and 0 bases from J, the junction kept 5 bases outside the gene matches. Looked up from germline, CDR1 is SGHRS and CDR2 is YFSETQ. The CDR3 spells CASSFAAGLSYEQYF. The CDR3 DNA reads TGCGCCAGCAGCTTTGCAGCGGGGCTCTCCTACGAGCAGTACTTC.

This chain connects TRBV18 to TRBJ2-1; 9 bases fit TRBD2. CDR1 is KGHSH and CDR2 is LQKENI in the germline V gene. With 4 bases clipped from V and 0 bases from J, the junction kept 4 bases outside the gene matches. This CDR3 region has 16 residues. CDR3 region: CASSQTSGSSYNEQFF. The DNA for the CDR3 is TGTGCCAGCTCACAGACTAGCGGAAGCTCCTACAATGAGCAGTTCTTC.

DNA of the CDR3: TGTGCCAGCAGTTTATCTCTTGGCTACAATGAGCAGTTCTTC. Translating it yields CASSLSLGYNEQFF. The chain has TRBV27 and TRBJ2-1; D is unclear. This CDR3 region has 14 residues. Germline V gene data show CDR1 as MNHEY and CDR2 as SMNVEV (reference sequence). The V end was cut by 0 bases, the J end by 3 bases, with 6 bases between.

The chain links TRBV4-2 to TRBJ1-3; tentative D call: TRBD1 (6 bases). Per the germline V gene, CDR1 is LGHNA and CDR2 is YNFKEQ. The CDR3 covers 16 residues. V was shortened by 4 bases and J by 3 bases, with 16 bases between the two germline ends. The CDR3, as DNA: TGTGCCAGCAGCCGGTTAAAACAGGGTAATGGAAACACCATATATTTT. This sequence encodes CASSRLKQGNGNTIYF.

V usage is TRBV6-5 and J usage is TRBJ2-7, with 7 bases identical to TRBD2. The ends lost 5 bases at V and 2 bases at J; junction bases unmatched: 9. This CDR3 is 15 amino acids long. Germline CDR1 reads MNHEY; CDR2 reads SVGAGI. The CDR3 DNA reads TGTGCCAGCAGTCCTAGCGGACAACTGGCCTACGAGCAGTACTTC. Translating it yields CASSPSGQLAYEQYF.

The chain uses TRBV12-5 and TRBJ2-6, with unresolved D. Germline lookup yields CDR1 LGHNT and CDR2 FRNRAP. The germline V and J ends were trimmed by 5 bases and 5 bases, with 7 bases remaining between them. This CDR3 spans 13 amino acids. CDR3 coding DNA: TGTGCTAGTGGTCCGCACTGGGCCAACGTCCTGACTTTC. Amino acid sequence: CASGPHWANVLTF.

V gene TRBV10-1 combines with J gene TRBJ2-3; maybe TRBD2 (5 bases). This CDR3 comprises 15 residues. CDR1 is WNHNN and CDR2 is SYGVQD in the germline V gene (reference sequence). The V end lost 0 bases, the J end lost 2 bases, and 9 bases lay between the germline ends. CDR3: CASSESPGTTDTQYF. DNA for the CDR3: TGCGCCAGCAGTGAGTCCCCGGGAACCACAGATACGCAGTATTTT.

V is TRBV10-3 and J is TRBJ2-5, with 7 bases that match TRBD2. Germline lookup yields CDR1 ENHRY and CDR2 SYGVKD. The CDR3 consists of 16 residues. V was pared by 0 bases and J by 2 bases, with 6 bases of the junction left unmatched. CDR3 nucleotide sequence: TGTGCCATCAGTGAGTCTGGGGGGGGACGGCAAGAGACCCAGTACTTC. Translated, it gives CAISESGGGRQETQYF.

This clone was counted once. The chain combines TRBV9 with TRBJ2-3; 11 nucleotides align to TRBD2. Germline V gene data show CDR1 as SGDLS and CDR2 as YYNGEE. The CDR3 extends over 16 amino acids. Trimming took 4 bases from V and 4 from J; bases not matched to a gene: 8. The CDR3 DNA reads as TGTGCCAGCAGCAGCACACTAGCGGGGGTATCAGATACGCAGTATTTT. This translates into CASSSTLAGVSDTQYF.

The chain is built from TRBV9 and TRBJ2-1; 7 bases are a match to TRBD2. In germline, CDR1 is SGDLS, CDR2 YYNGEE. The CDR3 loop spans 17 amino acids. With V trimmed by 0 bases and J by 0 bases, 6 bases remained unmatched. The CDR3 region has the DNA TGTGCCAGCAGCGTAGTACTGGGAGGGAGCTCCTACAATGAGCAGTTCTTC. Protein product: CASSVVLGGSSYNEQFF.

The chain links TRBV27 to TRBJ2-3; TRBD1 aligns across 8 bases. The CDR3 sequence is 13 residues long. CDR1 and CDR2 (germline): MNHEY, SMNVEV (reference sequence). J gave up 6 bases and V 5 bases, and 4 bases lay outside the gene matches. The CDR3 is CASSRDRRDTQYF. Written as DNA, the CDR3 is TGTGCCAGCAGTCGGGACAGGCGCGATACGCAGTATTTT.

V gene TRBV19 combines with J gene TRBJ1-1, with 10 bases lining up with TRBD1. Germline CDR1 reads LNHDA; CDR2 reads SQIVND (reference sequence). The length of the CDR3 is 14 residues. The V gene end was trimmed by 3 bases and the J gene end by 3 bases; junction bases not matched to a gene: 1. The CDR3 sequence: CASSMGQGYTEAFF. CDR3 DNA sequence: TGTGCCAGTAGTATGGGACAGGGGTACACTGAAGCTTTCTTT.

This rearrangement joins TRBV7-3 to TRBJ2-1, with TRBD2 matching over 14 bases. Germline trimming cut 5 bases from V and 9 bases from J; bases unmatched to any gene: 12. This CDR3 region has 17 residues. The germline V gene has CDR1 SGHTA and CDR2 FQGTGA. DNA for the CDR3: TGTGCCAGCAGCGCAATTAGGACTAGCGGGGGGTCATCTGAGCAGTTCTTC. Translating gives CASSAIRTSGGSSEQFF.

V and J are TRBV19 and TRBJ2-2; D call uncertain. The CDR3 consists of 14 residues. The ends were cut back, 5 bases at V and 1 base at J, with 8 bases in the middle. Germline V gives CDR1 LNHDA, CDR2 SQIVND (reference sequence). The chain's CDR3 is CASSGVGNTGELFF. The CDR3 nucleotides are TGTGCCAGTAGTGGGGTAGGGAACACCGGGGAGCTGTTTTTT.

V is TRBV7-2 and J is TRBJ1-6; a weak D match, TRBD1 (5 bases). The CDR3 spans 15 residues. Trimming removed 4 bases at V and 8 bases at J, with 15 bases between. From germline, CDR1 is SGHTA and CDR2 FQGNSA. The CDR3 reads CASSSSSGTDSPLHF. The CDR3 nucleotides read TGTGCCAGCAGCTCCAGTTCGGGGACGGATTCACCCCTCCACTTT.